Given below is one TCR beta chain in context. This entry is derived from a study of CDR3 diversity in severe acne. Germline V gene data show CDR1 as MGHDK and CDR2 as SYGVNS. V lost 0 bases, J lost 10 bases, and 10 bases lay in between. This CDR3 has 14 residues. One entry per CDR3 protein, called by TCRdb with MiXCR from the PCR reads. The sample has over 90,000 distinct CDR3 sequences, approximately 47% seen once. This TCR derives from a male donor with acne. The rearrangement links TRBV25-1 to TRBJ1-6; D possibly corresponds to TRBD1 (5 bases). Sequenced: blood. Here the CDR3 reads CASSEYRENSPLHF. CDR3 bases: TGTGCCAGCAGTGAATACAGGGAGAACTCACCCCTCCACTTT.